This entry is about one TCR beta chain. Its antigen is unknown. V lost 8 bases, J lost 2 bases, and 15 bases lay in between. CDR3 length: 14 amino acids. Looked up from germline, CDR1 is MNHEY and CDR2 is SMNVEV (reference sequence). This record belongs to a study of cytomegalovirus exposure and HLA in healthy donors. Study background: Among around 180 million T cells, an earlier analysis found 117 million unique TCR beta sequences. Most donors, about 77% of a few hundred genotyped, fell in the Caucasian-associated ancestry cluster. Study results and limitations: When a later analysis was performed, an Asian-associated ancestry cluster reportedly had fewer N-insertions than the roughly 700-donor mean.

Primers: 60 Vbeta forward and 13 Jbeta reverse. The data were produced by immunoSEQ multiplex PCR, yet TCRdb's version contains in-frame clones alone and is incomplete. Seen here are approximately 170,000 clones, 70% to 80% observed once, and the top ten hold about 2.5%. V is TRBV27 and J is TRBJ2-5; D gene uncertain. The receptor comes from a woman aged 45-65 years in good health and CMV-seronegative. The sample comprised PBMCs. CDR3 region: CASSQGGTQETQYF. The CDR3 nucleotides are TGTGCCAGCTCACAAGGCGGTACACAAGAGACCCAGTACTTC.